This T cell receptor (beta chain) appears in the sequencing data of a study of shared clonotypes between healthy human individuals. Background on the study: Donors, aged 18 to 49, were a couple of women and a few men.

In regard to this clone: Its target is not known. The sample has other DNA sequences that encode this CDR3 too.

Study outcomes and limitations: The generation probabilities recorded for non-shared clonotypes fell below those of clonotypes shared by all four donors.

Genomic DNA of each subset was evenly split across several immunoSEQ plates. Original processing methods: Sequence data from immunoSEQ were junction-only and lacked quality scores; consequently, filtering differed. The table came from immunoSEQ multiplex PCR; TCRdb's copy has only in-frame clones and leaves some out. That table is the source of V, J and clone size, and D and trimming were worked out from the DNA. The sample has around 2,000,000 clones, about 95% seen once; the top ten hold 0.13%. The sequencing input was naive CD4+ T cells sorted from blood. The subset is: CD45RA+ positively selected. This clonotype was sampled from a young man in good health.

CDR3 amino acids: CASSPGTGFSPLHF. The CDR3 DNA follows: TGTGCCAGCAGCCCCGGGACAGGGTTTTCACCCCTCCACTTT. The rearrangement joins TRBV6-5 to TRBJ1-6; 9 positions match TRBD1. CDR1 and CDR2 (germline): MNHEY, SVGAGI. The CDR3 is 14 amino acids. With V trimmed by 6 bases and J by 9 bases, 6 bases remained unmatched.